The clone carrying this T cell receptor (beta chain) has more than one count but fewer than ten. These data belong to a study of T-cell memory formation after mild COVID-19. TCRdb ran MiXCR on the 5' RACE reads and lists one entry per CDR3 protein. Among some 150,000 distinct CDR3 sequences listed, approximately 26% were seen once. The CDR3 has 15 amino acids. Per germline, CDR1 SGHDT and CDR2 YYEEEE. J was trimmed by 0 bases and V by 3 bases; bases with no gene match: 5. This sequence joins TRBV5-6 and TRBJ1-2, with TRBD1 matching over 7 bases. Sequencing was carried out using PBMCs or a T cell subset sorted from them (not recorded which). This receptor was taken from an adult woman who had mild COVID-19 (a few samples of this study predate the infection). Cell type and time point are not known. The CDR3 here is CASSWGDRSNYGYTF. The DNA of the CDR3 is TGTGCCAGCAGCTGGGGGGACAGATCTAACTATGGCTACACCTTC.